This TCR beta chain was recovered during a study of blood T cell repertoires in COVID-19. Study context: Samples came from the United States, Italy and Spain, spanning acute and convalescent COVID-19.

Germline assignment: CDR1 MNHNY and CDR2 SVGAGI (reference sequence). This CDR3 comprises 13 residues. V lost 6 bases, J lost 0 bases, and 8 bases lay in between. How the authors handled the data: Amplification with reference gene primers provided the estimates of nucleated cell counts. Sequencing used immunoSEQ multiplex PCR; TCRdb keeps in-frame clones, though not all of them. V and J calls and clone size are given by that table; D and trimming were obtained from the DNA. Among 130,000 to 150,000 clones listed, roughly three quarters were seen once. The chain uses TRBV6-6 and TRBJ1-2; D uncertain. Sequenced sample: peripheral blood. The receptor's source is a woman in her sixties with acute or convalescent COVID-19. The CDR3 spells CASRRATNYGYTF. The DNA for the CDR3 is TGTGCCAGCAGAAGAGCAACTAACTATGGCTACACCTTC.